This entry lists 24 T cell receptor beta chains sequenced from one sample in a study of PD-1 blockade in classical Hodgkin lymphoma (dated by TCRdb to 2020 to 2021). The sample's time point label, in plain terms: cycle 1 day 1 (C1D1), immediately before nivolumab initiation. Every trial patient had relapsed following autologous stem cell transplantation, and prior brentuximab vedotin exposure was what differed among cohorts A, B and C. Library preparation used the immunoSEQ multiplex PCR assay. TCRdb retrieved this table from immuneACCESS and kept in-frame rearrangements only. Not all clones are present; in checked studies, unresolved V genes account for under half, and no reason is known for the remainder. Within this sample are roughly 7,500 clones, with about 88% of them counted one time only. 11% to 15% of the sample is in the top ten clones. Sequencing used peripheral blood mononuclear cells (PBMCs), obtained at baseline. The receptor source for this set is a human donor with classical Hodgkin lymphoma.

V is TRBV27 and J is TRBJ2-1; D may be TRBD1 (6 bases). The CDR3 has 17 residues. Trimming stripped 5 bases from V and 4 bases from J, with 21 bases between. The germline V gene encodes CDR1 MNHEY and CDR2 SMNVEV (reference sequence). The CDR3 bases are TGTGCCAGCAGTCTCGTGGAAGGACAGCCCTTTTACAATGAGCAGTTCTTC. Its translation is CASSLVEGQPFYNEQFF.

The V gene is TRBV14, the J gene TRBJ2-7; possibly TRBD2 for D (6 bases). Trimming removed 3 bases at V and 3 bases at J, with 12 bases between. The CDR3 is 14 residues long. CDR1 SGHDN and CDR2 FVKESK come from the germline V gene. CDR3 amino acids: CASSHLTRNYEQYF. The CDR3 nucleotides are TGTGCCAGCAGCCATTTGACTAGGAACTACGAGCAGTACTTC.

This clone was picked up one time. V is TRBV29-1 and J is TRBJ2-7; D gene unclear. This CDR3 comprises 12 residues. Germline V gene lookup returns CDR1 SQVTM and CDR2 ANQGSEA. V was shortened by 6 bases and J by 2 bases, with 11 bases between the two germline ends. CDR3 sequence reads: CSVGGETYEQYF. CDR3 nucleotides: TGCAGCGTGGGCGGTGAGACCTACGAGCAGTACTTC.

The sample holds a few counts of this clone. The chain recombines TRBV5-4 with TRBJ2-3, with D possibly being TRBD2 (6 bases). Trimming stripped 4 bases from V and 0 bases from J, with 12 bases between. CDR1 SGHNT and CDR2 YYREEE come from the germline V gene (reference sequence). The CDR3 covers 15 residues. As DNA, the CDR3 is TGTGCCAGCAGCCCCGCGGGATCAAGCACAGATACGCAGTATTTT. Protein: CASSPAGSSTDTQYF.

This chain connects TRBV30 to TRBJ2-7; a possible D gene is TRBD2 (5 bases). This CDR3 contains 14 residues. With 1 base removed from V and 2 bases from J, the gap between germline ends came to 12 bases. From germline, CDR1 is GTSNPN and CDR2 SVGIG (reference sequence). CDR3 amino acids: CAWSAGLLTYEQYF. CDR3 nucleotide sequence: TGTGCCTGGAGTGCCGGACTCCTAACCTACGAGCAGTACTTC. Based on the CDR3 plus reference TRBV30 and TRBJ2-7, the full variable domain is SQTIHQWPATLVQPVGSPLSLECTVEGTSNPNLYWYRQAAGRGLQLLFYSVGIGQISSEVPQNLSASRPQDRQFILSSKKLLLSDSGFYLCAWSAGLLTYEQYFGPGTRLTVT.

This clone was observed a few times. V and J are TRBV30 and TRBJ2-6, with D perhaps TRBD2 (6 bases). CDR1 is GTSNPN and CDR2 is SVGIG in the germline V gene (reference sequence). This CDR3 spans 16 amino acids. V was clipped by 0 bases and J by 2 bases, with 11 bases between them. CDR3 nucleotide sequence: TGTGCCTGGAGTGTACGAGGAGGGGCTGGGGCCAACGTCCTGACTTTC. Its protein product is CAWSVRGGAGANVLTF.

Details on this clone: An end of the junction does not agree with germline; a read error may underlie this. This sequence joins TRBV7-9 and TRBJ2-3; D is ambiguous. The CDR3 loop spans 12 amino acids. Germline V gene lookup returns CDR1 SEHNR and CDR2 FQNEAQ (reference sequence). The CDR3 protein is CAGSSIRDTQYF. The CDR3 DNA follows: TGTGCCGGCAGCTCGATCCGGGATACGCAGTATTTT.

This clone occurred a few times. V is TRBV19 and J is TRBJ1-1; D not certain. The length of the CDR3 is 13 residues. The germline V gene has CDR1 LNHDA and CDR2 SQIVND (reference sequence). V lost 3 bases to trimming and J lost 7 bases, with 12 bases between them. The CDR3 sequence is CASSIPGRSEAFF. The DNA for the CDR3 is TGTGCCAGTAGTATTCCCGGACGCAGTGAAGCTTTCTTT.

V gene TRBV7-2 combines with J gene TRBJ1-5; no definite D call. Germline CDR1 is SGHTA and CDR2 is FQGNSA. Between the trimmed V and J ends, which lost 5 bases and 5 bases, there was a span of 10 bases. The CDR3 covers 13 residues. For the CDR3, the DNA is TGTGCCAGCAGCCCTTACGGTCATCAGCCCCAGCATTTT. Translation: CASSPYGHQPQHF.

The V gene is TRBV14, the J gene TRBJ2-1, with D unclear. The V gene lost 2 bases and the J gene lost 5 bases, with 19 bases spanning the gap. The length of the CDR3 is 17 residues. CDR1 and CDR2 from the germline V gene are SGHDN and FVKESK. CDR3 sequence reads: CASSQSPTKTFHNEQFF. The CDR3, as DNA: TGTGCCAGCAGCCAAAGCCCTACCAAAACCTTTCACAATGAGCAGTTCTTC.

The genes are TRBV30 and TRBJ2-1; 9 bases are shared with TRBD2. From germline, CDR1 is GTSNPN and CDR2 SVGIG (reference sequence). V trimming: 2 bases; J trimming: 8 bases; junction bases outside the gene matches: 16. The CDR3 contains 17 residues. The CDR3 spells CAWSSLAGPRFRDEQFF. As DNA, the CDR3 is TGTGCCTGGAGTAGCCTAGCGGGACCCCGATTCAGGGATGAGCAGTTCTTC.

In nucleotides, the CDR3 is TGCGCCAGCAGCCAAGCAAATAGTCCCTTCTACGAGCAGTACTTC. Translating gives CASSQANSPFYEQYF. This chain uses TRBV4-1 with TRBJ2-7; no clear D. The CDR3 runs 15 residues. Trimming removed 1 base from V and 3 bases from J, with 13 bases in between. The germline gives CDR1 MGHRA, CDR2 YSYEKL.

The rearrangement links TRBV9 to TRBJ2-1, with D hard to call. V was clipped by 0 bases and J by 4 bases, with 11 bases between them. This CDR3 has 15 residues. CDR1 and CDR2 from the germline V gene are SGDLS and YYNGEE. This CDR3 is CASSVGTRRYNEQFF. CDR3 sequence (DNA): TGTGCCAGCAGCGTAGGGACCAGGAGATACAATGAGCAGTTCTTC.

Points on this clone: Other DNA sequences from this sample encode an identical CDR3 as well. CDR3 residues: CASSFGSSYEQYF. The CDR3 coding sequence is TGTGCCAGCAGCTTCGGATCCTCCTACGAGCAGTACTTC. The chain is built from TRBV5-5 and TRBJ2-7; D gene unclear. The V end lost 2 bases, the J end lost 0 bases, and 6 bases lay between the germline ends. The CDR3 is made up of 13 amino acids. Germline V gives CDR1 SGHKS, CDR2 YYEKEE (reference sequence).

By share, this clone ranks as large. CDR3: CASSKSGTPYEQYF. The CDR3 bases are TGTGCCAGCAGTAAATCCGGGACCCCATACGAGCAGTACTTC. The chain joins TRBV27 to TRBJ2-7; D possibly matches TRBD1 or TRBD2 (5 bases each). Per germline, CDR1 MNHEY and CDR2 SMNVEV (reference sequence). Trimming took off 5 bases at V and 4 bases at J, with 15 bases between the two ends. The CDR3 loop spans 14 amino acids.

The chain employs TRBV19 and TRBJ1-1; 8 bases fit TRBD1. The germline V gene has CDR1 LNHDA and CDR2 SQIVND (reference sequence). After removal of 4 bases from V and 3 bases from J, the junction contained 10 bases not matched to a gene. The CDR3 runs 16 residues. CDR3 nucleotides: TGTGCCAGTAGTACTCCCTGGACAGGGCGGGACACTGAAGCTTTCTTT. It specifies CASSTPWTGRDTEAFF.

V is TRBV30 and J is TRBJ2-7; 8 bases fit TRBD1. In germline, CDR1 is GTSNPN, CDR2 SVGIG (reference sequence). V lost 3 bases to trimming and J lost 1 base; unmatched junction nucleotides: 5. The CDR3 runs to 14 residues. The CDR3: CAWSGDRLSYEQYF. The CDR3 DNA follows: TGTGCCTGGAGCGGGGACAGGCTATCCTACGAGCAGTACTTC.

Details on this clone: The junction shows a germline mismatch at one end, possibly a read error. V and J are TRBV11-2 and TRBJ2-6; a weak D match, TRBD1 (5 bases). The CDR3 has 16 amino acids. Looked up from germline, CDR1 is SGHAT and CDR2 is FQNNGV. CDR3 sequence reads: CASTQALRGGANVPTF. The CDR3 nucleotides read TGTGCCAGCACTCAAGCCCTCAGAGGTGGGGCCAACGTCCCGACTTTC. Variable domain in full (rest from reference TRBV11-2 and TRBJ2-6): EAGVAQSPRYKIIEKRQSVAFWCNPISGHATLYWYQQILGQGPKLLIQFQNNGVVDDSQLPKDRFSAERLKGVDSTLKIQPAKLEDSAVYLCASTQALRGGANVPTFGAGSRLTVL.

The chain uses TRBV11-2 and TRBJ2-5; a weak D match, TRBD2 (5 bases). The CDR3 sequence is 14 residues long. Between the trimmed V and J ends, which lost 4 bases and 2 bases, there was a span of 11 bases. Germline values: CDR1 SGHAT, CDR2 FQNNGV. In nucleotides, the CDR3 is TGTGCCAGCAGCTCCTTCCGGGAACAAGAGACCCAGTACTTC. It translates to CASSSFREQETQYF.

This chain uses TRBV6-5 with TRBJ2-1; 14 bases fit TRBD2. V trimming: 5 bases; J trimming: 9 bases; junction bases outside the gene matches: 6. The germline gives CDR1 MNHEY, CDR2 SVGAGI. The CDR3 totals 15 residues. In DNA, the CDR3 is TGTGCCAGCAGTCGGGGACTAGCGGGAGTTCGTGAGCAGTTCTTC. This translates into CASSRGLAGVREQFF.

CDR3 in amino acids: CASSESPKDTQYF. The CDR3 nucleotides read TGTGCCAGCAGTGAATCCCCTAAGGATACGCAGTATTTT. The chain has TRBV6-1 and TRBJ2-3; no definite D call. Trimming left V 2 bases short and J 6 bases short, with 9 bases between. CDR1 MNHNS and CDR2 SASEGT come from the germline V gene. The CDR3 consists of 13 residues.

There are a few counts of this clone. The V and J genes are TRBV29-1 and TRBJ2-7; 7 positions match TRBD1. V was pared by 4 bases and J by 1 base, with 7 bases of the junction left unmatched. CDR3 length: 14 residues. Germline CDR1 reads SQVTM; CDR2 reads ANQGSEA. The CDR3 here is CSVAQTGPSYEQYF. Written as DNA, the CDR3 is TGCAGCGTTGCCCAGACAGGGCCGTCCTACGAGCAGTACTTC.

The table lists this clone with a count of one. The chain has TRBV10-3 and TRBJ2-7; D may match TRBD1 or TRBD2 (5 bases each). The CDR3 spans 14 residues. Germline loops: CDR1 ENHRY, CDR2 SYGVKD. V shed 5 bases and J shed 9 bases, with 20 bases lying between them. The CDR3 is CAISLPGTGVGQYF. CDR3 nucleotides: TGTGCCATCAGTCTACCCGGGACCGGGGTCGGGCAGTACTTC.

This chain uses TRBV5-6 with TRBJ2-1, with TRBD2 matching 9 bases. Losses at the gene ends were 4 bases for V and 9 bases for J; bases not matched to a gene: 11. CDR1 is SGHDT, CDR2 YYEEEE, per germline. The CDR3 consists of 15 residues. CDR3 in DNA: TGTGCCAGCAGCAGAACCGGGACTAGCACGCCTGAGCAGTTCTTC. Its translation is CASSRTGTSTPEQFF.